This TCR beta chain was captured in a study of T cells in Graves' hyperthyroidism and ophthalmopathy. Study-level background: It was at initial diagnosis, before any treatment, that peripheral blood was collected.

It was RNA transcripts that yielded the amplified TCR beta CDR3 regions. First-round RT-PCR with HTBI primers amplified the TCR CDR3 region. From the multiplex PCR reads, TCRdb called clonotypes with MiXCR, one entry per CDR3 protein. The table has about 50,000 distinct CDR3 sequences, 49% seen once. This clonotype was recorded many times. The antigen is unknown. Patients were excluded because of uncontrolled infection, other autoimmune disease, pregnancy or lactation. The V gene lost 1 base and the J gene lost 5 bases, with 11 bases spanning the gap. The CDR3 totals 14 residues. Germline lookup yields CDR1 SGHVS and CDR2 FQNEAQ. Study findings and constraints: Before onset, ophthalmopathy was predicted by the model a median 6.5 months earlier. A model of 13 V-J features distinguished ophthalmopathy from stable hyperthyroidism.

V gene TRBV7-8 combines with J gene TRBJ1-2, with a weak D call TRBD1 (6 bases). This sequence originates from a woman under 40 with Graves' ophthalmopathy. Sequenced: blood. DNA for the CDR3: TGTGCCAGCAGCTTAGAGGGGGGTAGTTATGGCTACACCTTC. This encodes CASSLEGGSYGYTF.